One and the same sample provided the 9 T cell receptor beta chains below, sequenced in a study of tumor-infiltrating lymphocytes in primary liver carcinoma. From roughly 0.45 ug total RNA, TCR beta cDNA was generated with a primer in the constant region. Libraries for TCR beta were built through three nested multiplex PCR rounds, which together made up a slightly modified ARM-PCR procedure. TRBV1-TRBV30 forward primers paired with a C-beta reverse primer drove the first two PCR rounds, roughly 10 cycles each. TCRdb re-called the multiplex PCR reads through MiXCR, storing one row per CDR3 protein. The sample records 300,000 to 400,000 distinct CDR3 sequences, less than 75% being singletons. Unsorted whole blood supplied the RNA, and germline DNA was extracted too. The sample consisted of peripheral blood. The receptors shown here come from a man in his forties with primary liver carcinoma and hepatitis B virus infection.

This clonotype was counted between two and nine times. A much larger clone lies a single base off, so this may be a read error. The chain couples TRBV11-2 to TRBJ2-3; D is unclear. Germline V gene lookup returns CDR1 SGHAT and CDR2 FQNNGV. Trimming cost V 4 bases and J 3 bases, with 8 bases left between them. This CDR3 has 13 residues. The CDR3 is CASSSERTDTQYF. Here the CDR3 DNA reads TGTGCCAGCAGCTCAGAGAGGACAGATACGCAGTATTTT. Full variable domain (outside the CDR3, taken from reference TRBV11-2 and TRBJ2-3): EAGVAQSPRYKIIEKRQSVAFWCNPISGHATLYWYQQILGQGPKLLIQFQNNGVVDDSQLPKDRFSAERLKGVDSTLKIQPAKLEDSAVYLCASSSERTDTQYFGPGTRLTVL.

A remark on this clonotype: Compared with germline, one end of the junction differs, possibly owing to a read error. V and J are TRBV11-2 and TRBJ1-1; D is possibly TRBD1 (5 bases). Per the germline V gene, CDR1 is SGHAT and CDR2 is FQNNGV. CDR3 size: 13 residues. The CDR3 DNA sequence: TGTGCCAGCAGCTCTCGGGGGGGGGGTGAAACTTTCTTT. It encodes CASSSRGGGETFF.

As to this clonotype: The final CDR3 position lacks the conserved phenylalanine or tryptophan, pointing to a likely read error. The chain recombines TRBV11-3 with TRBJ2-2, with D possibly TRBD2 on 6 matching bases. With 4 bases removed from V and 1 base from J, the gap between germline ends came to 13 bases. Germline V gene sequence: CDR1 SGHNT, CDR2 YENEEA. This CDR3 spans 16 amino acids. As DNA, the CDR3 is TGTGCCAGCAGCTCCCGAGTGCGGGGGAACACCGGGGAGCTGTTTTTA. Translated, it gives CASSSRVRGNTGELFL.

The chain employs TRBV5-1 and TRBJ2-7; 8 bases agree with TRBD1. The ends lost 2 bases at V and 3 bases at J; junction bases unmatched: 4. Germline-derived CDR1 and CDR2 are SGHRS and YFSETQ. The CDR3 runs 14 residues. CDR3 in amino acids: CASSFTGGSYEQYF. The CDR3, as DNA: TGCGCCAGCAGCTTTACAGGGGGGAGCTACGAGCAGTACTTC.

Concerning this clonotype itself: Possible read error: a much larger clone is one base away. V usage is TRBV10-3 and J usage is TRBJ1-1; D remains unclear. V lost 5 bases and J lost 2, with 6 bases in between. The CDR3 loop spans 12 amino acids. CDR1 and CDR2 from the germline V gene are ENHRY and SYGVKD. The CDR3 loop is CAISIQNTEAFF. The CDR3 DNA reads TGTGCCATCAGTATACAAAACACTGAAGCTTTCTTT.

A note on this clonotype: A much larger clonotype is one base distant, so this may be a read error. This chain joins TRBV4-3 and TRBJ2-6; D uncertain. V lost 11 bases and J lost 0, with 14 bases in between. The CDR3 length is 15 residues. The V gene's germline CDR1 is LGHNA and CDR2 YSLEER. The CDR3 coding sequence is TGCGCCGGCAAGCAAGGATACTCTGGGGCCAACGTCCTGACTTTC. Translated, it gives CAGKQGYSGANVLTF.

Here the CDR3 reads CAINRYEQYF. CDR3 nucleotides: TGCGCCATCAACCGTTACGAGCAGTACTTC. The chain carries TRBV5-1 and TRBJ2-7; D gene ambiguous. CDR1 and CDR2 (germline): SGHRS, YFSETQ. The CDR3 is made up of 10 amino acids. V dropped 9 bases and J dropped 4 bases, with 8 bases sitting between them. Looking up the rest from reference TRBV5-1 and TRBJ2-7 gives the full variable domain: KAGVTQTPRYLIKTRGQQVTLSCSPISGHRSVSWYQQTPGQGLQFLFEYFSETQRNKGNFPGRFSGRQFSNSRSEMNVSTLELGDSALYLCAINRYEQYFGPGTRLTVT.

The chain joins TRBV14 to TRBJ1-2; maybe TRBD1 (6 bases). CDR3 length: 15 residues. Germline V gives CDR1 SGHDN, CDR2 FVKESK. The ends were cut back, 4 bases at V and 6 bases at J, with 18 bases in the middle. DNA for the CDR3: TGTGCCAGCAGCCCTTTTCGGACAGACAAGAATGGCTACACCTTC. Amino acid sequence: CASSPFRTDKNGYTF.

A note on this clonotype: One end of the junction is discordant with germline, which a read error may explain. V usage is TRBV30 and J usage is TRBJ2-1, with 8 positions matching TRBD2. Per germline, CDR1 GTSNPN and CDR2 SVGIG (reference sequence). CDR3 size: 14 residues. DNA for the CDR3: TGTGTCTGGAGCTTCACCGTAGCGGGACGGGAGCAGTTCTTC. Amino acids: CVWSFTVAGREQFF.